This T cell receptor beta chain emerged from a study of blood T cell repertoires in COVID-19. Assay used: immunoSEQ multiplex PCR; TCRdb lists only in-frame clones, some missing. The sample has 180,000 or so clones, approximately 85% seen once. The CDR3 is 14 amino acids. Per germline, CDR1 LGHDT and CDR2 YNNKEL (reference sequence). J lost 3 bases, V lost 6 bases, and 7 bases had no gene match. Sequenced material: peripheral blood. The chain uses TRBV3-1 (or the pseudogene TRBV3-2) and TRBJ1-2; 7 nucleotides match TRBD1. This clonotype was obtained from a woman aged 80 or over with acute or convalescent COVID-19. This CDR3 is CASSPTGRYYGYTF. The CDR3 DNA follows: TGTGCCAGCAGTCCGACAGGGCGTTACTATGGCTACACCTTC.